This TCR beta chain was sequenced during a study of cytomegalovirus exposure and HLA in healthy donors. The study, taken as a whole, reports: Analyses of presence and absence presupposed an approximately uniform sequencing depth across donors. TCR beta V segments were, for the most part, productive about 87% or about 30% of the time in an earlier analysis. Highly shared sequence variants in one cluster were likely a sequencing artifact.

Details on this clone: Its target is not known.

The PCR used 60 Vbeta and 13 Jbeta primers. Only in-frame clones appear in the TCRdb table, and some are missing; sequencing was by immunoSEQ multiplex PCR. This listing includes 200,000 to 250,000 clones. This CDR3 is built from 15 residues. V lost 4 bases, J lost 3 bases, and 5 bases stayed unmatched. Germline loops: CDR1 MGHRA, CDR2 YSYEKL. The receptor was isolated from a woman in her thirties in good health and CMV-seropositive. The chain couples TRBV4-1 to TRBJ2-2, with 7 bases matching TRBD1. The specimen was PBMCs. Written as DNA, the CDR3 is TGCGCCAGCAGCCGGACAGGCCTCGACACCGGGGAGCTGTTTTTT. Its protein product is CASSRTGLDTGELFF.